Below, one T cell receptor beta chain is given with its context. The antigen is undetermined. MiXCR, run by TCRdb on the 5' RACE reads, gives a single entry per CDR3 protein. The sample contains under 850,000 distinct CDR3 sequences, 15% to 20% of which appear only once. The sample comes from a study of CD8 T cells in ankylosing spondylitis. Notes on the study in general: Earlier literature documents some of the motif variants in reactive arthritis synovial fluid and blood. It appeared that ankylosing spondylitis blood was characterized by a TCR beta motif of about eight highly homologous variants.

The V gene's germline CDR1 is DFQATT and CDR2 SNEGSKA (reference sequence). This CDR3 comprises 16 residues. V shed 0 bases and J 3 bases; nucleotides not matched to a gene: 7. The sequenced sample was blood, either unsorted or a sorted T cell fraction (not recorded which). J is TRBJ2-3 and V is TRBV20-1; 9 bases align to TRBD1. This TCR was recovered from a male donor with ankylosing spondylitis. The CDR3 loop reads CSARDLVTGGTDTQYF. Written as DNA, the CDR3 is TGCAGTGCTAGAGATCTTGTGACAGGGGGTACAGATACGCAGTATTTT.